These 8 T cell receptor beta chains came from one sample sequenced in a study of regulatory T cells in long-lasting Graves disease. The authors built TCR beta libraries using iRepertoire HTBI primers and Arm-PCR of CDR3 regions. TCRdb reprocessed the multiplex PCR reads via MiXCR and lists one record per CDR3 protein. The sample lists around 400,000 distinct CDR3 sequences, 15% seen once, with about 7.6% in the top ten. The time point is: newly diagnosed GD, antithyroid drugs for less than 3 months. Making the TCR library involved RNA that had been extracted from PBMCs. These data were also filed under a second study, of T cells in Graves' hyperthyroidism and ophthalmopathy.

The sample here was peripheral blood mononuclear cells (PBMCs), taken at new diagnosis, from a patient treated with antithyroid drugs. Receptor source: a woman aged 40 to 55 with Graves disease.

In this sample, this clonotype turned up many times. This chain connects TRBV11-2 to TRBJ2-7, with D hard to call. Germline-derived CDR1 and CDR2 are SGHAT and FQNNGV. The CDR3 is 13 amino acids. V was pared by 1 base and J by 0 bases, with 4 bases between. Here the CDR3 DNA reads TGTGCCAGCAGCTTAGGAAGCTCCTACGAGCAGTACTTC. Translation: CASSLGSSYEQYF.

In this sample, this clonotype turned up many times. The chain has TRBV6-1 and TRBJ2-7, with 13 bases lining up with TRBD2. The CDR3 is 16 amino acids. After removal of 5 bases from V and 3 bases from J, the junction contained 7 bases not matched to a gene. Germline V gene data show CDR1 as MNHNS and CDR2 as SASEGT. CDR3 bases: TGTGCCAGCAGTCTGGGGACTAGCGGGACAAACTACGAGCAGTACTTC. Translation: CASSLGTSGTNYEQYF.

This clonotype was counted between two and nine times. A much larger clone sits a single nucleotide away, making a read error possible. The V and J genes are TRBV7-9 and TRBJ2-1, with 10 nucleotides matching TRBD2. The CDR3 has 15 residues. Germline CDR1 reads SEHNR; CDR2 reads FQNEAQ (reference sequence). The CDR3 bases are TGTGCCAGCAGCTCAATACTAGCGGGATACAATGAGCGGTTCTTC. The encoded protein is CASSSILAGYNERFF.

This clonotype has only a few counts. The V and J genes are TRBV30 and TRBJ2-3; 10 nucleotides match TRBD2. The V and J ends lost 0 bases and 0 bases, in that order; junction bases with no gene match: 3. Germline V gene sequence: CDR1 GTSNPN, CDR2 SVGIG (reference sequence). The CDR3 has 16 amino acids. The CDR3, as DNA: TGTGCCTGGAGTGTCCAGCGGGAGGGTAGCACAGATACGCAGTATTTT. This sequence encodes CAWSVQREGSTDTQYF.

This clonotype was detected ten times or more. The chain uses TRBV12-3 or TRBV12-4 and TRBJ2-7; no clear D gene. Trimming removed 5 bases at V and 0 bases at J, with 5 bases between. This CDR3 has 12 residues. The chain's CDR3 is CASSHSSYEQYF. In DNA form, the CDR3 reads TGTGCCAGCAGTCATAGCTCCTACGAGCAGTACTTC.

This clonotype was seen ten or more times. V usage is TRBV11-3 and J usage is TRBJ2-5; D is possibly TRBD2 (6 bases). The V gene lost 0 bases and the J gene lost 5 bases, with 16 bases spanning the gap. The germline CDR1 and CDR2 sequences are SGHNT and YENEEA. The CDR3 consists of 16 residues. The CDR3 region has the DNA TGTGCCAGCAGCTTAGATTGGGCGCGGGGTCGGGAGACCCAGTACTTC. Its protein is CASSLDWARGRETQYF.

This clonotype was detected many times. The V gene is TRBV19, the J gene TRBJ1-1; TRBD1 matches at 10 bases. CDR3 length equals 14 residues. Germline CDR1 is LNHDA and CDR2 is SQIVND (reference sequence). V shed 7 bases and J 7 bases; nucleotides not matched to a gene: 9. CDR3 region: CASTKGDRGSEAFF. The CDR3 DNA follows: TGTGCCAGTACCAAGGGGGACAGGGGTAGTGAAGCTTTCTTT.

There are a few counts of this clonotype. The chain uses TRBV5-4 and TRBJ2-4; weak D call: TRBD2 (6 bases). Germline V gene lookup returns CDR1 SGHNT and CDR2 YYREEE (reference sequence). V lost 4 bases and J lost 5, with 10 bases in between. The CDR3 contains 13 residues. CDR3 protein: CASSGSGENIQYF. CDR3 nucleotide sequence: TGTGCCAGCAGCGGCTCGGGGGAAAACATTCAGTACTTC. The full variable domain, with the rest looked up from reference TRBV5-4 and TRBJ2-4, is ETGVTQSPTHLIKTRGQQVTLRCSSQSGHNTVSWYQQALGQGPQFIFQYYREEENGRGNFPPRFSGLQFPNYSSELNVNALELDDSALYLCASSGSGENIQYFGAGTRLSVL.